This entry concerns a single TCR beta chain. Other DNA sequences in this specimen translate into the identical CDR3. The V gene's germline CDR1 is MNHEY and CDR2 SMNVEV (reference sequence). CDR3 length equals 14 residues. Patients had resection in Japan or China between 2014 and 2017. The data stem from a study of immune evolution from preneoplasia to lung adenocarcinoma. Background on the study: HLA loss of heterozygosity: roughly 7.5% AIS, about 15% MIA, about 31% ADC, none AAH.

This table comes from immunoSEQ multiplex PCR, and its TCRdb copy is limited to in-frame clones, with some not included. The sample consists of around 15,000 clones, 80% to 90% of them appearing once. The origin of this receptor is a person between 65 and 80 years old with invasive lung adenocarcinoma. The specimen sequenced was FFPE invasive lung adenocarcinoma tissue. The rearrangement links TRBV27 to TRBJ2-7, with 10 bases aligning to TRBD1. CDR3 sequence reads: CASATWDRGYEQYF. CDR3 nucleotides: TGTGCTAGCGCGACCTGGGACAGGGGTTACGAGCAGTACTTC.